This TCR beta chain was observed in a study of T cells in Graves' hyperthyroidism and ophthalmopathy. Study-wide background: Peripheral blood was secured at the point of initial diagnosis, before any treatment.

This clonotype was detected only a few times. There were TCR beta CDR3 regions amplified from RNA transcripts. HTBI primers were the set used in a first-round RT-PCR of the TCR CDR3. TCRdb reanalysed the multiplex PCR reads using MiXCR and keeps one entry per CDR3 protein. The sample lists roughly 740,000 distinct CDR3 sequences, around 15% seen once, with under 8.5% in the top ten. The CDR3 runs 15 residues. Germline V CDR1 and CDR2: KGHDR, SFDVKD. Trimming shortened V by 2 bases and J by 2 bases, and 11 bases separated the two germline ends. The clonotype was recovered from a man aged 18 to 35 with Graves' hyperthyroidism. V usage is TRBV24-1 and J usage is TRBJ1-1, with D possibly TRBD1 on 5 matching bases. The sequencing input was blood. The CDR3 is CATSDSGGENTEAFF. The CDR3 region has the DNA TGTGCCACCAGTGATTCCGGGGGGGAAAACACTGAAGCTTTCTTT.